Listed below are T cell receptor beta chains from one sample, sequenced in a study of T cells in Graves' hyperthyroidism and ophthalmopathy. MiXCR, applied by TCRdb to the multiplex PCR reads, yields one record per CDR3 protein. The data contain some 530,000 distinct CDR3 sequences, approximately 22% of them singletons. Sequencing was carried out using blood. Receptors originate from a woman aged 70 to 79 with Graves' ophthalmopathy. CDR3s include the opening cysteine and the closing phenylalanine or tryptophan. D genes are given only for firm matches. A clone size is listed for some rows: how often the clone was seen (once, few, many), or a class if it is expanded.

TGTGCCACCAGTGATTTCGGTGAAAAACTGTTTTTT	CATSDFGEKLFF	TRBJ1-4	NA	TRBV24-1	few
TGTGCCAGCAGCACAACCGGGACAGGGGGCGAGACCCAGTACTTC	CASSTTGTGGETQYF	TRBJ2-5	TRBD1	TRBV7-3	few
TGTGCCAGCAGTGAAGCGCTTCTAGCGGCATACACCGGGGAGCTGTTTTTT	CASSEALLAAYTGELFF	TRBJ2-2	TRBD2	TRBV2	many
TGTGCCAGCAGCCCGGGACTAGCGGGAGCTAACGATGAGCAGTTCTTC	CASSPGLAGANDEQFF	TRBJ2-1	TRBD2	TRBV7-9	few
TGTGCCACTAAAAACCCGGGACAACGCGAGCAGTACTTC	CATKNPGQREQYF	TRBJ2-7	NA	TRBV11-2	NA
TGTGCCAGCTCACCACTAGCGGATAATCAAGAGACCCAGTACTTC	CASSPLADNQETQYF	TRBJ2-5	NA	TRBV18	NA
TGCAGCAAGAGGTGGGGCACTGAAGCTTTCTTT	CSKRWGTEAFF	TRBJ1-1	NA	TRBV20-1	few
TGCAGTGCTAGAGTGGGGAGCAATCAGCCCCAGCATTTT	CSARVGSNQPQHF	TRBJ1-5	NA	TRBV20-1	NA
TGTGCCAGCAGCTCCCCCCTCGGACTAGCGGGAACCTACAATGAGCAGTTCTTC	CASSSPLGLAGTYNEQFF	TRBJ2-1	TRBD2	TRBV7-8	NA
TGTGCCAGCAGTTCTCTAGCGGGAGTTTCGAGTGAGCAGTTCTTC	CASSSLAGVSSEQFF	TRBJ2-1	TRBD2	TRBV28	many
TGTGCCAGCAGTTCAGGGTCTGGCAATCAGCCCCAGCATTTT	CASSSGSGNQPQHF	TRBJ1-5	NA	TRBV12-3/TRBV12-4	few
TGTGCCAGCAGTGAAGAGGGACTTACACAAAGCGAGCAGTACTTC	CASSEEGLTQSEQYF	TRBJ2-7	NA	TRBV2	many
TGCGCCAGCAGCTTGGGGGGCGGGGCCAGGGAGCAGTTCTTC	CASSLGGGAREQFF	TRBJ2-1	NA	TRBV5-1	NA
TGTGCCAGCAGCTTACTGGGGGCCGCAGATACGCAGTATTTT	CASSLLGAADTQYF	TRBJ2-3	NA	TRBV11-2	many
TGCGCCAGCAGCGTGACAGGGATTAATGAAAAACTGTTTTTT	CASSVTGINEKLFF	TRBJ1-4	TRBD1	TRBV5-1	few
TGTGCCAGCAGTGACACGGGACAGGGGGCGGAAAAACTGTTTTTT	CASSDTGQGAEKLFF	TRBJ1-4	TRBD1	TRBV25-1	NA
TGTGCCAGCACCCCGGGACTTCGCTCCTACGAGCAGTACTTC	CASTPGLRSYEQYF	TRBJ2-7	NA	TRBV5-4	once
TGTGCCAGCAGTCACGGGGGGGACTACCCTAGTGATGAGCAGTTCTTC	CASSHGGDYPSDEQFF	TRBJ2-1	TRBD2	TRBV6-1	NA
TGCGCCAGCAGCCAAGATTCAGTATATGGCTACACCTTC	CASSQDSVYGYTF	TRBJ1-2	NA	TRBV13	NA
TGTGCCAGCAGCCAAGGGCGCCTGACTAGTATGGCGCAGTATTTT	CASSQGRLTSMAQYF	TRBJ2-3	NA	TRBV3-1	NA